These 11 T cell receptor beta chains originate from one sample sequenced in a study of shared clonotypes between healthy human individuals. This table comes from immunoSEQ multiplex PCR, and its TCRdb copy is limited to in-frame clones, with some not included. The sample consists of more than 2,000,000 clones, 90% to 95% of them appearing once. Sequencing was done on a sample of naive CD4+ T cells sorted from blood. Documented subset: CD45RA+ positively selected. All receptors derive from a man between 18 and 35 years old in good health.

The chain combines TRBV19 with TRBJ2-1; TRBD1 matches at 7 bases. V trimming: 7 bases; J trimming: 6 bases; junction bases outside the gene matches: 9. The germline V gene encodes CDR1 LNHDA and CDR2 SQIVND (reference sequence). CDR3 size: 14 residues. The CDR3 here is CASTPGPGGNEQFF. In nucleotides, the CDR3 is TGTGCCAGTACCCCGGGGCCAGGGGGCAATGAGCAGTTCTTC.

The gene calls are TRBV27 and TRBJ1-4, with TRBD1 matching over 9 bases. The length of the CDR3 is 15 residues. Germline CDR1 MNHEY, CDR2 SMNVEV (reference sequence). With 6 bases clipped from V and 5 bases from J, the junction kept 7 bases outside the gene matches. CDR3: CASREQDRGNEKLFF. The CDR3 nucleotides read TGTGCCAGCAGAGAACAGGACAGGGGCAATGAAAAACTGTTTTTT.

Worth noting for this clone: In the same sample, other DNA sequences code for this CDR3. This rearrangement joins TRBV28 to TRBJ1-6; 8 nucleotides align to TRBD1. Trimming took 4 bases from V and 9 from J; bases not matched to a gene: 5. Germline-derived CDR1 and CDR2 are MDHEN and SYDVKM. This CDR3 comprises 14 residues. CDR3 sequence (DNA): TGTGCCAGCAGTTCCGGACAGGGTGGTTCACCCCTCCACTTT. This gives the protein CASSSGQGGSPLHF. Full variable domain (missing parts from reference TRBV28 and TRBJ1-6): DVKVTQSSRYLVKRTGEKVFLECVQDMDHENMFWYRQDPGLGLRLIYFSYDVKMKEKGDIPEGYSVSREKKERFSLILESASTNQTSMYLCASSSGQGGSPLHFGNGTRLTVT.

J is TRBJ2-1 and V is TRBV5-4; 9 bases agree with TRBD2. CDR1 is SGHNT, CDR2 YYREEE, per germline (reference sequence). V lost 0 bases, J lost 5 bases, and 6 bases stayed unmatched. The CDR3 contains 16 residues. CDR3 in amino acids: CASSLGARGGNNEQFF. As DNA, the CDR3 is TGTGCCAGCAGCTTGGGAGCGCGGGGGGGAAACAATGAGCAGTTCTTC.

The chain has TRBV6-5 and TRBJ2-3; no definite D call. V lost 6 bases, J lost 9 bases, and 13 bases lay in between. Germline V gene sequence: CDR1 MNHEY, CDR2 SVGAGI. The CDR3 covers 12 residues. The CDR3 DNA reads as TGTGCCAGCAGCCCGGTCGGACGAACGCAGTATTTT. This codes for CASSPVGRTQYF.

This chain uses TRBV18 with TRBJ2-3, with 7 positions matching TRBD2. The V segment lost 2 bases and the J segment 2 bases; nucleotides outside the gene matches: 1. CDR3 length: 14 amino acids. Germline-derived CDR1 and CDR2 are KGHSH and LQKENI. CDR3 coding DNA: TGTGCCAGCTCACCAGCGGGAGTCACAGATACGCAGTATTTT. Protein: CASSPAGVTDTQYF.

J is TRBJ2-5 and V is TRBV5-4; 7 positions match TRBD2. Germline V lookup: CDR1 SGHNT, CDR2 YYREEE (reference sequence). The CDR3 covers 14 residues. J lost 2 bases, V lost 3 bases, and 4 bases had no gene match. CDR3 bases: TGTGCCAGCAGCTCGGGACTACAACAAGAGACCCAGTACTTC. Translation: CASSSGLQQETQYF.

This clone was detected only a few times. V gene TRBV7-9 combines with J gene TRBJ1-2, with 7 bases fitting TRBD1. CDR1 and CDR2 from the germline V gene are SEHNR and FQNEAQ (reference sequence). The CDR3 runs 15 residues. After removal of 7 bases from V and 0 bases from J, the junction contained 8 bases not matched to a gene. The CDR3 nucleotides are TGTGCCAGCATCGGGGACAGACTTACTAACTATGGCTACACCTTC. Its translation: CASIGDRLTNYGYTF. The full variable domain, with the rest looked up from reference TRBV7-9 and TRBJ1-2, is DTGVSQNPRHKITKRGQNVTFRCDPISEHNRLYWYRQTLGQGPEFLTYFQNEAQLEKSRLLSDRFSAERPKGSFSTLEIQRTEQGDSAMYLCASIGDRLTNYGYTFGSGTRLTVV.

The chain links TRBV11-2 to TRBJ2-7; D perhaps matches TRBD2 (6 bases). The CDR3 loop spans 13 amino acids. Trimming took 0 bases from V and 7 from J, leaving 10 bases between them. The germline V gene encodes CDR1 SGHAT and CDR2 FQNNGV. The chain's CDR3 is CASSLDTAGEQYF. CDR3 coding DNA: TGTGCCAGCAGCTTAGATACCGCGGGGGAGCAGTACTTC. The variable domain in full, completed from reference TRBV11-2 and TRBJ2-7, reads EAGVAQSPRYKIIEKRQSVAFWCNPISGHATLYWYQQILGQGPKLLIQFQNNGVVDDSQLPKDRFSAERLKGVDSTLKIQPAKLEDSAVYLCASSLDTAGEQYFGPGTRLTVT.

The genes are TRBV5-6 and TRBJ2-7; the D gene is possibly TRBD1 (6 bases). CDR1 SGHDT and CDR2 YYEEEE come from the germline V gene. This CDR3 is 14 amino acids long. V was cut by 4 bases and J by 3 bases, with 14 bases left in between. CDR3 DNA: TGTGCCAGCAGCGTGGACAGAACTTTCTACGAGCAGTACTTC. It codes for CASSVDRTFYEQYF.

The V and J genes are TRBV28 and TRBJ1-2; 8 bases match TRBD1. J was trimmed by 7 bases and V by 5 bases; bases with no gene match: 9. Germline V gene sequence: CDR1 MDHEN, CDR2 SYDVKM. This CDR3 has 14 residues. Written as DNA, the CDR3 is TGTGCCAGCAGTCTCACAGGGGGGTCGGTTGGCTACACCTTC. Translation: CASSLTGGSVGYTF.